This T cell receptor (beta chain) is drawn from a study of T cells after yellow fever vaccination. General study results and limits: In FACS-sorted repertoires, abundant clonotypes from the bulk population could appear as contaminants.

TCRdb independently ran MiXCR on the 5' RACE reads; one entry per CDR3 protein. Of hundreds of thousands of distinct CDR3 sequences listed, 19% were seen once; the top ten hold roughly an eighth. As concerns this clonotype: Antigen unknown.

CDR3 length: 15 residues. V gave up 5 bases and J gave up 4 bases; unmatched junction bases: 8. CDR1 SGHVS and CDR2 FQNEAQ come from the germline V gene. The genes are TRBV7-8 and TRBJ2-1, with TRBD2 identical over 7 bases. This sequence was found in a man in his thirties or forties who received the YFV17D yellow fever vaccine. Sequenced here: PBMCs, sampled 15 days after the yellow fever booster vaccination. The CDR3 protein is CASSRGLAEYNEQFF. For the CDR3, the DNA is TGTGCCAGCAGCAGAGGGCTAGCGGAGTACAATGAGCAGTTCTTC. The complete variable domain, with remaining parts taken from reference TRBV7-8 and TRBJ2-1, reads GAGVSQSPRYKVAKRGQDVALRCDPISGHVSLFWYQQALGQGPEFLTYFQNEAQLDKSGLPSDRFFAERPEGSVSTLKIQRTQQEDSAVYLCASSRGLAEYNEQFFGPGTRLTVL.